This T cell receptor beta chain originates from a study of T cells in localized non-small cell lung cancer. Broader study findings: Exceeding tumor, uninvolved adjacent lung had the highest T cell clonality. Paired adjacent lung recovered a median around 60 of the top 100 tumor clones. Increased T cell density in blood showed an association with longer overall survival.

The assay was immunoSEQ multiplex PCR, and TCRdb's table has in-frame clones only and misses some. This sample yields around 50,000 clones, of which about four fifths are seen a single time; 20% belongs to the top ten. Points on this clone: Antigen specificity is unknown.

Here the sequenced sample was peripheral blood, taken before any cancer treatment. The source is a female donor aged 60 or older with stage II squamous cell lung carcinoma.

The CDR3 sequence is CASSVGAAFNSPLHF. The CDR3 bases are TGTGCCAGCAGCGTGGGGGCAGCGTTTAATTCACCCCTCCACTTT. The rearrangement joins TRBV9 to TRBJ1-6; D might be TRBD1 (6 bases). The CDR3 sequence is 15 residues long. Germline V CDR1 and CDR2: SGDLS, YYNGEE. Trimming stripped 2 bases from V and 6 bases from J, with 12 bases between.